The next 26 T cell receptor beta chains were all read from a single sample in a study of T cell responses to AZD1222 COVID-19 vaccine. TCRdb's table, derived via immunoSEQ multiplex PCR, lists solely in-frame clones and lacks some. Of about 99,000 clones listed, approximately 89% are singletons. The material was peripheral blood, obtained on day 0 of AZD1222 vaccination. The source of these receptors is an adult in good health.

This chain joins TRBV29-1 and TRBJ2-7, with TRBD2 matching 8 bases. Germline values: CDR1 SQVTM, CDR2 ANQGSEA. This CDR3 comprises 13 residues. V dropped 5 bases and J dropped 2; count of bases not matched to a gene: 5. CDR3 residues: CSVPGTRTYEQYF. The CDR3 DNA reads TGCAGCGTTCCCGGGACTAGGACCTACGAGCAGTACTTC.

This chain uses TRBV3-1 (or the pseudogene TRBV3-2) with TRBJ2-7; TRBD2 aligns across 12 bases. Germline CDR1 and CDR2: LGHDT and YNNKEL (reference sequence). Trimming removed 3 bases from V and 1 base from J; junction bases left unmatched: 1. This CDR3 has 15 amino acids. CDR3 nucleotides: TGTGCCAGCAGCCACGGACTAGCGGGGTCCTACGAGCAGTACTTC. Its translation: CASSHGLAGSYEQYF.

The chain recombines TRBV4-3 with TRBJ1-2; D is unclear. Germline V gene data show CDR1 as LGHNA and CDR2 as YSLEER. Trimming took off 0 bases at V and 3 bases at J, with 11 bases between the two ends. CDR3 length: 15 amino acids. The CDR3 DNA reads TGCGCCAGCAGCCAAGATTCGCGGTCCGACTATGGCTACACCTTC. It specifies CASSQDSRSDYGYTF.

The chain recombines TRBV24-1 with TRBJ1-2, with TRBD1 identical over 9 bases. The ends lost 3 bases at V and 2 bases at J; junction bases unmatched: 3. This CDR3 comprises 15 residues. The V gene's germline CDR1 is KGHDR and CDR2 SFDVKD. The CDR3 is CATSDEDRGNYGYTF. For the CDR3, the DNA is TGTGCCACCAGTGATGAGGACAGGGGAAACTATGGCTACACCTTC.

V is TRBV2 and J is TRBJ2-5; no definite D call. Germline assignment: CDR1 SNHLY and CDR2 FYNNEI. The ends were cut back, 6 bases at V and 3 bases at J, with 11 bases in the middle. This CDR3 has 13 residues. CDR3 residues: CASSKAAKETQYF. The CDR3 DNA reads TGTGCCAGCAGCAAGGCCGCCAAAGAGACCCAGTACTTC.

In this sample, this clone turned up a few times. CDR3 residues: CASSFERPEANYGYTF. In DNA, the CDR3 is TGTGCCAGCAGCTTCGAACGGCCCGAAGCTAACTATGGCTACACCTTC. The chain recombines TRBV7-9 with TRBJ1-2; no clear D gene. The CDR3 sequence is 16 residues long. Germline V gene sequence: CDR1 SEHNR, CDR2 FQNEAQ (reference sequence). V lost 3 bases and J 0 bases, leaving 14 bases between the germline ends.

The sample holds one count of this clone. The V call is TRBV11-2, the J call TRBJ1-1; D unresolved. This CDR3 region has 14 residues. The germline V and J ends were trimmed by 3 bases and 0 bases, with 8 bases remaining between them. Germline V lookup: CDR1 SGHAT, CDR2 FQNNGV. The CDR3 region is CASSFNTMNTEAFF. The CDR3 coding sequence is TGTGCCAGCAGCTTTAACACCATGAACACTGAAGCTTTCTTT.

The chain has TRBV7-6 and TRBJ2-1, with 8 bases that match TRBD2. Germline-derived CDR1 and CDR2 are SGHVS and FNYEAQ. The V gene end was trimmed by 2 bases and the J gene end by 3 bases; junction bases not matched to a gene: 6. This CDR3 spans 16 amino acids. The chain's CDR3 is CASSLTGTRGYNEQFF. In nucleotides, the CDR3 is TGTGCCAGCAGCTTAACGGGGACTAGGGGCTACAATGAGCAGTTCTTC.

The chain joins TRBV13 to TRBJ1-5; TRBD1 might be the D (6 bases). Trimming pared 0 bases from V and 2 bases from J, leaving 8 bases between. This CDR3 contains 15 residues. Germline values: CDR1 PRHDT, CDR2 FYEKMQ (reference sequence). In nucleotides, the CDR3 is TGTGCCAGCAGCTTAGGGGCAGGGGGCAATCAGCCCCAGCATTTT. It specifies CASSLGAGGNQPQHF.

The rearrangement joins TRBV5-1 to TRBJ1-1; D unclear. CDR1 and CDR2 (germline): SGHRS, YFSETQ. The length of the CDR3 is 13 residues. Trimming removed 0 bases at V and 4 bases at J, with 7 bases between. The CDR3 sequence is CASSLEVRTEAFF. In nucleotides, the CDR3 is TGCGCCAGCAGCTTGGAGGTCCGCACTGAAGCTTTCTTT.

J is TRBJ2-5 and V is TRBV20-1, with D unclear. Trimming took off 3 bases at V and 5 bases at J, with 7 bases between the two ends. Germline V gene lookup returns CDR1 DFQATT and CDR2 SNEGSKA (reference sequence). The CDR3 totals 11 residues. The CDR3 coding sequence is TGCAGTGCTAGCCCGTCGGAGACCCAGTACTTC. It specifies CSASPSETQYF.

This rearrangement joins TRBV21-1 to TRBJ1-4; the DNA was not used to check the table's D call, TRBD1. TRBV21-1 is a recognized pseudogene. CDR3 length: 16 residues. CDR3 residues: CASSKWQAATNEKLFF. The CDR3 DNA reads as TGTGCCAGCAGCAAATGGCAGGCCGCAACTAATGAAAAACTGTTTTTT.

The chain couples TRBV21-1 to TRBJ1-2. TRBV21-1 is tagged as a pseudogene. The CDR3 has 17 amino acids. For the CDR3, the DNA is TGTGCCAGCAGCAAAGATCTGAGGGGCGTCGAGATTGGTGGCTACACCTTC. It specifies CASSKDLRGVEIGGYTF.

V is TRBV6-5 and J is TRBJ2-5, with D possibly TRBD1 on 6 matching bases. The CDR3 loop spans 13 amino acids. V lost 10 bases, J lost 0 bases, and 12 bases lay in between. Germline V lookup: CDR1 MNHEY, CDR2 SVGAGI. The CDR3 region has the DNA TGTGCCACGAGAGGGACAAACCAAGAGACCCAGTACTTC. This encodes CATRGTNQETQYF.

This chain joins TRBV4-1 and TRBJ1-1; D possibly corresponds to TRBD1 (6 bases). V dropped 3 bases and J dropped 10 bases, with 24 bases sitting between them. The CDR3 is 16 residues long. The germline CDR1 and CDR2 sequences are MGHRA and YSYEKL. The chain's CDR3 is CASSQEWRGQLGRAFF. The CDR3 DNA reads as TGCGCCAGCAGCCAGGAATGGAGGGGACAACTCGGTCGAGCTTTCTTT.

This clone appeared a single time. The CDR3 region is CASSPQRGVTYNEQFF. CDR3 DNA sequence: TGTGCCAGCTCCCCCCAGCGGGGGGTAACCTACAATGAGCAGTTCTTC. J is TRBJ2-1 and V is TRBV9; 9 bases are shared with TRBD2. Germline V gene lookup returns CDR1 SGDLS and CDR2 YYNGEE. The V gene end was trimmed by 7 bases and the J gene end by 2 bases; junction bases not matched to a gene: 10. CDR3 size: 16 residues.

This clone occurred once. CDR3 coding DNA: TGTGCCACCAGTGACCCCCTCTATACCCTCTCCGGGGAGCTGTTTTTT. Translation: CATSDPLYTLSGELFF. The chain couples TRBV24-1 to TRBJ2-2; D unclear. V was clipped by 4 bases and J by 6 bases, with 17 bases between them. CDR3 length: 16 residues. Germline V gene sequence: CDR1 KGHDR, CDR2 SFDVKD.

Only one count was recorded for this clone. The rearrangement joins TRBV7-2 to TRBJ2-2, with D maybe TRBD2 (6 bases). CDR1 SGHTA and CDR2 FQGNSA come from the germline V gene. The ends were cut back, 5 bases at V and 1 base at J, with 11 bases in the middle. The CDR3 runs 15 residues. CDR3 loop: CASSLRAGNTGELFF. The DNA of the CDR3 is TGTGCCAGCAGCCTAAGAGCGGGGAACACCGGGGAGCTGTTTTTT.

This rearrangement joins TRBV6-5 to TRBJ2-7; possibly TRBD1 for D (6 bases). Germline loops: CDR1 MNHEY, CDR2 SVGAGI. This CDR3 spans 12 amino acids. V lost 5 bases and J lost 6, with 11 bases in between. CDR3 sequence reads: CASSTTGREQYF. DNA of the CDR3: TGTGCCAGCAGTACAACAGGGCGCGAGCAGTACTTC.

The chain links TRBV4-1 to TRBJ1-1; weak D call: TRBD1 (6 bases). V was cut by 4 bases and J by 4 bases, with 13 bases left in between. This CDR3 is 14 amino acids long. Germline-derived CDR1 and CDR2 are MGHRA and YSYEKL. CDR3 bases: TGCGCCAGCAGCCGAACCACAGGGCTCACTGAAGCTTTCTTT. Its protein product is CASSRTTGLTEAFF.

J is TRBJ1-2 and V is TRBV19; D remains ambiguous. Germline values: CDR1 LNHDA, CDR2 SQIVND (reference sequence). The germline V and J ends were trimmed by 6 bases and 4 bases, with 12 bases remaining between them. The CDR3 runs to 13 residues. The CDR3 protein is CASSFSNLYGYTF. CDR3 DNA: TGTGCCAGTAGCTTCAGCAATCTCTATGGCTACACCTTC. The full variable domain, in which reference TRBV19 and TRBJ1-2 provide the parts outside the CDR3, is DGGITQSPKYLFRKEGQNVTLSCEQNLNHDAMYWYRQDPGQGLRLIYYSQIVNDFQKGDIAEGYSVSREKKESFPLTVTSAQKNPTAFYLCASSFSNLYGYTFGSGTRLTVV.

The J gene is TRBJ1-1, the V gene TRBV7-9, with D perhaps TRBD1 (5 bases). Germline V gene sequence: CDR1 SEHNR, CDR2 FQNEAQ (reference sequence). The ends were cut back, 5 bases at V and 5 bases at J, with 18 bases in the middle. The CDR3 spans 15 residues. The CDR3 loop is CASSPQGGKGTEAFF. The DNA of the CDR3 is TGTGCCAGCAGCCCCCAGGGAGGGAAGGGGACTGAAGCTTTCTTT.

The CDR3 region has the DNA TGTGCCTGGATGGGAGTTTTTAGCTATGGCTACACCTTC. It codes for CAWMGVFSYGYTF. The chain recombines TRBV30 with TRBJ1-2; D ambiguous. V was trimmed by 4 bases and J by 4 bases, leaving 13 bases between them. Germline assignment: CDR1 GTSNPN and CDR2 SVGIG (reference sequence). The CDR3 spans 13 residues. Supplemented by reference TRBV30 and TRBJ1-2, the full variable domain reads SQTIHQWPATLVQPVGSPLSLECTVEGTSNPNLYWYRQAAGRGLQLLFYSVGIGQISSEVPQNLSASRPQDRQFILSSKKLLLSDSGFYLCAWMGVFSYGYTFGSGTRLTVV.

This chain joins TRBV14 and TRBJ1-5; D unclear. There are 14 residues in the CDR3. Germline CDR1 is SGHDN and CDR2 is FVKESK. V was cut by 1 base and J by 11 bases, with 15 bases left in between. The CDR3 sequence: CASSQGPAFTAQHF. CDR3 bases: TGTGCCAGCAGCCAAGGTCCCGCCTTTACGGCCCAGCATTTT.

The chain joins TRBV2 to TRBJ1-2; 7 bases line up with TRBD1. V shed 8 bases, J shed 4 bases, and the junction held 1 base outside the gene matches. Germline V CDR1 and CDR2: SNHLY, FYNNEI. The CDR3 has 11 amino acids. The CDR3 loop reads CASGTAYGYTF. The CDR3 nucleotides read TGTGCCAGCGGGACAGCCTATGGCTACACCTTC.

Worth noting for this clone: The same CDR3 can be traced to other DNA sequences in this sample. The rearrangement links TRBV27 to TRBJ2-7; 10 bases are a match to TRBD1. The CDR3 covers 14 residues. The junction had 6 bases not matched to a gene; V was cut back by 8 bases and J by 2 bases. Germline V CDR1 and CDR2: MNHEY, SMNVEV (reference sequence). In DNA, the CDR3 is TGTGCCAGCCGCCGGGACAGGGGCCCCTACGAGCAGTACTTC. Protein product: CASRRDRGPYEQYF.